This T cell receptor (beta chain) stems from a study of cytomegalovirus exposure and HLA in healthy donors. Whole-study findings and limits: An analysis that was carried out later associated approximately 15,000 TCR beta sequences with HLA alleles at 0.05 false discovery rate. CMV serostatus was the only recorded immune exposure for donors.

Remarks on this clone: Its specificity is not known.

The PCR had 60 Vbeta and 13 Jbeta primers. Produced via immunoSEQ multiplex PCR; TCRdb's table is partial and in-frame only. The sample contains under 110,000 clones, 80% to 90% of which appear only once. The CDR3 is made up of 16 amino acids. CDR1 and CDR2 from the germline V gene are SNHLY and FYNNEI. The ends were cut back, 3 bases at V and 0 bases at J, with 12 bases in the middle. Nominally healthy donors were sampled, though unrecorded immune exposures were likely. Sequencing was performed on PBMCs. This sequence originates from a man between 50 and 59 years old in good health and CMV-seronegative. This sequence joins TRBV2 and TRBJ1-3; D uncertain. The CDR3 DNA reads TGTGCCAGCAGTGACCTCCGGGGTAACTCTGGAAACACCATATATTTT. It encodes CASSDLRGNSGNTIYF.